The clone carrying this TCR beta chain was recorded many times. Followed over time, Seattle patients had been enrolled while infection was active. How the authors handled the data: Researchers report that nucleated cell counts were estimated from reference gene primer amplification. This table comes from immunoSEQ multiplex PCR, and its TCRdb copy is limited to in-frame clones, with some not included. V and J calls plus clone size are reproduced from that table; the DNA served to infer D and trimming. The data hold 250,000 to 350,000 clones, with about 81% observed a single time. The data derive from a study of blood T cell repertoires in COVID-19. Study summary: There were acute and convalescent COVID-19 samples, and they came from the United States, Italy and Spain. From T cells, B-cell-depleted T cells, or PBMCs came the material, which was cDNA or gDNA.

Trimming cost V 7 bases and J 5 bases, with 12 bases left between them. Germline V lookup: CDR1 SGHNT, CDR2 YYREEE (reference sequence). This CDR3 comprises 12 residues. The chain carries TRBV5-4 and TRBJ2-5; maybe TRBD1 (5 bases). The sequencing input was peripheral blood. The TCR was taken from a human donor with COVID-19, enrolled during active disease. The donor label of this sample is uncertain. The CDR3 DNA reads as TGTGCCAGCGCAAGGGGTGTCGAGACCCAGTACTTC. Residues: CASARGVETQYF.